The source of this T cell receptor (beta chain) is a study of cytomegalovirus exposure and HLA in healthy donors. Looked up from germline, CDR1 is LGHNT and CDR2 is FRNRAP. This CDR3 comprises 15 residues. Trimming stripped 6 bases from V and 4 bases from J, with 16 bases between. PCR was performed using 60 Vbeta and 13 Jbeta primers. The repertoire was sequenced with immunoSEQ multiplex PCR; TCRdb's copy has only in-frame clones and lacks some. The sample lists around 200,000 clones, around 75% seen once, with over 2.5% in the top ten. The TCR sequence derives from a male donor in good health and CMV-seronegative. Sequencing input: PBMCs. The V call is TRBV12-5, the J call TRBJ1-5, with TRBD1 as a possible D gene (6 bases). The CDR3 nucleotides read TGTGCTAGTGGCGCCGGACAGACCCTGAATCAGCCCCAGCATTTT. Amino acids: CASGAGQTLNQPQHF.